The subject of this entry is one TCR beta chain. What it binds is unknown. The data derive from a study of T cells after yellow fever vaccination. Findings of the study overall: Though weaker, the secondary response peaked faster, on day 5 versus 15. High-abundance clonotypes from the bulk population could contaminate FACS-sorted repertoires.

This CDR3 region has 12 residues. CDR1 is SGHDT and CDR2 is YYEEEE in the germline V gene. Trimming cost V 0 bases and J 11 bases, with 11 bases left between them. The 5'RACE template-switching step produced TCR cDNA and added a universal primer site and UMIs. TCRdb redid the calling of the 5' RACE reads with MiXCR, one entry per CDR3 protein. The table records about 330,000 distinct CDR3 sequences, roughly 8.4% of them present only once. The sequence was collected from a man between 18 and 35 years old who received the YFV17D yellow fever vaccine. This chain uses TRBV5-6 with TRBJ1-1, with D tentatively TRBD1 (5 bases). The specimen comprised PBMCs, sampled roughly 45 days after the first yellow fever vaccination. CDR3 region: CASSLERGVAFF. The DNA for the CDR3 is TGTGCCAGCAGCTTGGAACGGGGGGTGGCTTTCTTT.